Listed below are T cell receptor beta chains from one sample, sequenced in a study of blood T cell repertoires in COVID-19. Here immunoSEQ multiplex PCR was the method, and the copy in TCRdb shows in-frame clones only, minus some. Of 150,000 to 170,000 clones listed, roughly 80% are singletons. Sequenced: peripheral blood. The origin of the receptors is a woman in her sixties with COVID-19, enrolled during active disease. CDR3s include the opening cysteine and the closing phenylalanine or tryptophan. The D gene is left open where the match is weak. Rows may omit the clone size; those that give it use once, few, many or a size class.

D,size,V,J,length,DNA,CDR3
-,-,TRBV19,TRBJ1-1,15,TGTGCCAGTAGTCCCTATCGGACACTGAACACTGAAGCTTTCTTT,CASSPYRTLNTEAFF
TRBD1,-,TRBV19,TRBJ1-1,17,TGTGCCAGTAGTCTCCGGGACAGGGGGTTCTCGAACACTGAAGCTTTCTTT,CASSLRDRGFSNTEAFF
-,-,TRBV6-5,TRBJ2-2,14,TGTGCCAGCAAGGTGACAGGGAACACCGGGGAGCTGTTTTTT,CASKVTGNTGELFF
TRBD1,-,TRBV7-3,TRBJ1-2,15,TGTGCCAGCAGCCCGCCGGGACAGGGGGTGGCTGGCTACACCTTC,CASSPPGQGVAGYTF
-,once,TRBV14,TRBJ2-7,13,TGTGCCAGCAGCCGGAGCAGGGGTGAGGAGCAGTACTTC,CASSRSRGEEQYF
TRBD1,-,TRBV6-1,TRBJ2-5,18,TGTGCCAGCAGTGAAATGGGGGGAGGACAGGGCGGCCAAGAGACCCAGTACTTC,CASSEMGGGQGGQETQYF
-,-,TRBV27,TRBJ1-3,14,TGTGCCAGCAGTAGCGGGCGGGCTGGAAACACCATATATTTT,CASSSGRAGNTIYF
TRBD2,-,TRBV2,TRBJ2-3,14,TGTGCCAGCAGTACTAGCGGGAGGGTAGATACGCAGTATTTT,CASSTSGRVDTQYF
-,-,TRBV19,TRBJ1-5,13,TGTGCCAGTAGCCGGGAACGAATTCAGCCCCAGCATTTT,CASSRERIQPQHF
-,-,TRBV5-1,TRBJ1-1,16,TGCGCCAGCACCCAGGGTCAGGCGCAGAGAAATACTGAAGCTTTCTTT,CASTQGQAQRNTEAFF
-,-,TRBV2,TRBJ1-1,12,TGTGCCAGCAGTGACACAAACACTGAAGCTTTCTTT,CASSDTNTEAFF
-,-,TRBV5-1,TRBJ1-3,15,TGCGCCAGCAGCTCTTGGGCCGACTCTGGAAACACCATATATTTT,CASSSWADSGNTIYF
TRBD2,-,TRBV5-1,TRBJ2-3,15,TGCGCCAGCAGCTTCCTAGCGGGAATCACAGATACGCAGTATTTT,CASSFLAGITDTQYF
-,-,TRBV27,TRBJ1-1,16,TGTGCCAGCAGTTTGAGGGTTCCATCGGGGAACACTGAAGCTTTCTTT,CASSLRVPSGNTEAFF
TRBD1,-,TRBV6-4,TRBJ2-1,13,TGTGCCAGCCCCGGGACAGGGAACAATGAGCAGTTCTTC,CASPGTGNNEQFF
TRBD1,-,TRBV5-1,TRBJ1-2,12,TGCGCCAGCTGGGACAGCACCTATGGCTACACCTTC,CASWDSTYGYTF
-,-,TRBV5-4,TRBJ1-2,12,TGTGCCAGCAGCTTGGGAGGGTATGGCTACACCTTC,CASSLGGYGYTF
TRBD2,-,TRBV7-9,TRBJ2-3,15,TGTGCCAGCAGAGAACTAGCGGTTAGCACAGATACGCAGTATTTT,CASRELAVSTDTQYF
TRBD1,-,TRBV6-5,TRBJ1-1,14,TGTGCCAGCAGTTACGACGAGGACAGGGGGCGAGCTTTCTTT,CASSYDEDRGRAFF
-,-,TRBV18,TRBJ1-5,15,TGTGCCAGCTCACCACCCGAGGGAGGAGGGCAGCCCCAGCATTTT,CASSPPEGGGQPQHF
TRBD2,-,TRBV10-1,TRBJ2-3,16,TGCGCCAGCAGTGGAAGACTAGCGGGGGAGACAGATACGCAGTATTTT,CASSGRLAGETDTQYF
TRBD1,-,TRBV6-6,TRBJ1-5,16,TGTGCCAGCAGTGCCCCCCGGGACAGCCTGAATCAGCCCCAGCATTTT,CASSAPRDSLNQPQHF
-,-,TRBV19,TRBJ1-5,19,TGTGCCAGTAGTCGCCGTCCCCAGATTGACAGGCTTAGCAATCAGCCCCAGCATTTT,CASSRRPQIDRLSNQPQHF